The clone carrying this T cell receptor beta chain was seen more than once but under ten times. The sample originates from a study of blood T cell repertoires in COVID-19. V dropped 4 bases and J dropped 3; count of bases not matched to a gene: 3. The CDR3 totals 13 residues. Germline V gene data show CDR1 as SGHRS and CDR2 as YFSETQ. In the authors' methods: Scientists estimated how many nucleated cells there were by amplifying reference gene primers. Repertoires were generated with immunoSEQ multiplex PCR, while TCRdb's copy carries only in-frame clones and drops some. V and J calls and clone size follow that table, whereas D and trimming were derived from the DNA. This sample has around 320,000 clones, with 87% found just once.

This receptor was taken from a man younger than 30 with active or convalescent COVID-19. The sequenced sample consisted of peripheral blood. The rearrangement uses TRBV5-1 and TRBJ1-2; 7 bases map to TRBD1. The CDR3 is CASSLDRYYGYTF. The CDR3, as DNA: TGCGCCAGCAGCCTGGACAGGTACTATGGCTACACCTTC. The full variable domain, with the rest looked up from reference TRBV5-1 and TRBJ1-2, is KAGVTQTPRYLIKTRGQQVTLSCSPISGHRSVSWYQQTPGQGLQFLFEYFSETQRNKGNFPGRFSGRQFSNSRSEMNVSTLELGDSALYLCASSLDRYYGYTFGSGTRLTVV.